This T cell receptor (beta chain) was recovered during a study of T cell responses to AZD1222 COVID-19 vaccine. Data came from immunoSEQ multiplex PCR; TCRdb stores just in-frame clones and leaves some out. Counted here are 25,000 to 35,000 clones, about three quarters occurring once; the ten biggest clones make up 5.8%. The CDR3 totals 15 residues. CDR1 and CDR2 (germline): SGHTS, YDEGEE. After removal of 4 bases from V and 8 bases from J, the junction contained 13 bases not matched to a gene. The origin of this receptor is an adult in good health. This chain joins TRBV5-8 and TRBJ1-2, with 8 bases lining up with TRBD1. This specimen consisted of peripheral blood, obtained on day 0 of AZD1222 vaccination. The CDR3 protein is CASSQRPGGAEGYTF. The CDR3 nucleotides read TGTGCCAGCAGCCAGAGACCAGGGGGCGCGGAAGGCTACACCTTC.